The clone carrying this T cell receptor beta chain was observed at least ten times. Its antigen is unidentified. J was trimmed by 8 bases and V by 0 bases; bases with no gene match: 10. The CDR3 consists of 15 residues. Germline-derived CDR1 and CDR2 are SQVTM and ANQGSEA. One entry per CDR3 protein, called by TCRdb with MiXCR from the 5' RACE reads. The sample comprises 290,000 or so distinct CDR3 sequences, less than 25% of which are singletons, and roughly 3.6% rests with the top ten. The data originate from a study of CD8 T cells in ankylosing spondylitis. Study observations and caveats: Disease-linked clones were CD8+ and relatively rare in peripheral blood. Within ankylosing spondylitis blood, a TCR beta motif made up of fewer than ten highly homologous variants appeared to be characteristic.

J is TRBJ2-1 and V is TRBV29-1; 7 positions match TRBD2. The TCR sequence derives from a female donor with ankylosing spondylitis or in good health (not recorded which). Sequencing was carried out using blood, either unsorted or a sorted T cell fraction (not recorded which). CDR3 DNA sequence: TGCAGCGTTGAAGAAGGCGGGAGAGGAGGCGATGAGCAGTTCTTC. Protein product: CSVEEGGRGGDEQFF.